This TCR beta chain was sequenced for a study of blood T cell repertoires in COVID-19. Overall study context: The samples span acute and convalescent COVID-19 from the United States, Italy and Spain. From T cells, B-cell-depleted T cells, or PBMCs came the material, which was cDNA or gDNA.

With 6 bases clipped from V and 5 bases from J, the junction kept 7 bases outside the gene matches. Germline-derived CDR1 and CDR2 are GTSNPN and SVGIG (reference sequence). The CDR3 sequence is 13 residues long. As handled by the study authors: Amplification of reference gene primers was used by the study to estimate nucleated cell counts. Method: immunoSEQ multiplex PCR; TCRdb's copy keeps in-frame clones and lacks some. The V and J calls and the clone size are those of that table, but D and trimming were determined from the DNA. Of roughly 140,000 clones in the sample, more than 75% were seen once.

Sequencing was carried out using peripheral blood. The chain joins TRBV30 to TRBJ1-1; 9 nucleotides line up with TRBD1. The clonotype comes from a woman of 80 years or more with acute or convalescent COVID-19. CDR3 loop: CACRGQGLTEAFF. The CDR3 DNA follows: TGTGCCTGCCGCGGACAGGGGTTGACTGAAGCTTTCTTT. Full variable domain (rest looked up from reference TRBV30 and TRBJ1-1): SQTIHQWPATLVQPVGSPLSLECTVEGTSNPNLYWYRQAAGRGLQLLFYSVGIGQISSEVPQNLSASRPQDRQFILSSKKLLLSDSGFYLCACRGQGLTEAFFGQGTRLTVV.